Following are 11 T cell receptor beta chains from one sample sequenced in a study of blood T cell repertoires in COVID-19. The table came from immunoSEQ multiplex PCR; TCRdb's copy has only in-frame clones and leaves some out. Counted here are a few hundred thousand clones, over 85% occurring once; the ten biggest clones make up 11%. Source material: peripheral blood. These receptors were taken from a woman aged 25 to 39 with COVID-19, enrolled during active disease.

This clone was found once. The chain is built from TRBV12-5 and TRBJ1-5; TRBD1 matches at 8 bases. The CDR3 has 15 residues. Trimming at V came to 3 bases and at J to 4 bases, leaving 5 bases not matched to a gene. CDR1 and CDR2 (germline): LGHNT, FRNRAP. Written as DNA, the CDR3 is TGTGCTAGTGGTTTTCAGGGGGCTCGGAATCAGCCCCAGCATTTT. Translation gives CASGFQGARNQPQHF.

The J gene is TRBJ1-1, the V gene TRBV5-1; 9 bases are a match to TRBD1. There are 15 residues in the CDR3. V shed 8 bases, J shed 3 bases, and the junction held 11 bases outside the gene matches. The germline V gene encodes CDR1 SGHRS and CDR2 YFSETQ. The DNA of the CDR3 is TGCGCCAGTAACCGCAGACAGGGGGAGGACACTGAAGCTTTCTTT. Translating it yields CASNRRQGEDTEAFF.

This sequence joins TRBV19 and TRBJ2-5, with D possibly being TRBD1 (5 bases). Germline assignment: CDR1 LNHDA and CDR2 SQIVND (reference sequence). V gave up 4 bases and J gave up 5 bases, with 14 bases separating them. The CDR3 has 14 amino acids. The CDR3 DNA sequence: TGTGCCAGTAGTAGGGGCGGTCTGGGGGAGACCCAGTACTTC. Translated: CASSRGGLGETQYF.

The DNA for the CDR3 is TGTGCCAGCAGCTTAGTGGGGCAGGGAAATCAGCCCCAGCATTTT. Amino acid sequence: CASSLVGQGNQPQHF. The chain uses TRBV11-2 and TRBJ1-5; possible D gene TRBD1, 5 bases. The CDR3 runs to 15 residues. V lost 1 base and J lost 4, with 11 bases in between. CDR1 and CDR2 from the germline V gene are SGHAT and FQNNGV.

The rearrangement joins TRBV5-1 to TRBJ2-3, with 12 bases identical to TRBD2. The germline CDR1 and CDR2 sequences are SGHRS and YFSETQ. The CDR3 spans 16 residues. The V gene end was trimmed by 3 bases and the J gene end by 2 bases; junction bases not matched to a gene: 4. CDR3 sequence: CASSSGLAGNTDTQYF. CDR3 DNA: TGCGCCAGCAGCTCCGGACTAGCGGGGAACACAGATACGCAGTATTTT.

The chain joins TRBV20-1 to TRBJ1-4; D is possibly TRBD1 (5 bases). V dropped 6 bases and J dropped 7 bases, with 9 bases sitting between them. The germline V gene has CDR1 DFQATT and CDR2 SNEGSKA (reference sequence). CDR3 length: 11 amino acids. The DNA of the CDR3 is TGCAGTGCAAGGGGTGGTGAAAAACTGTTTTTT. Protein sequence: CSARGGEKLFF.

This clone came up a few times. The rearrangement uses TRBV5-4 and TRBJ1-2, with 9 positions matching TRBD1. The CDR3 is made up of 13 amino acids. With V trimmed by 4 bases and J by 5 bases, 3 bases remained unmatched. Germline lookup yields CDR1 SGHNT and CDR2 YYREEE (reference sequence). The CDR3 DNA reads TGTGCCAGCAGCCGGGACAGGGTTTATGGCTACACCTTC. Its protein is CASSRDRVYGYTF.

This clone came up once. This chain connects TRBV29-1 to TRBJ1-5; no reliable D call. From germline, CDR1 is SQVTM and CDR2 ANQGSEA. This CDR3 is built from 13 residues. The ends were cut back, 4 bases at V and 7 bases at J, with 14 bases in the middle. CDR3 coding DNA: TGCAGCGTTGTTGGTGGCTCCGGGCAGCCCCAGCATTTT. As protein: CSVVGGSGQPQHF.

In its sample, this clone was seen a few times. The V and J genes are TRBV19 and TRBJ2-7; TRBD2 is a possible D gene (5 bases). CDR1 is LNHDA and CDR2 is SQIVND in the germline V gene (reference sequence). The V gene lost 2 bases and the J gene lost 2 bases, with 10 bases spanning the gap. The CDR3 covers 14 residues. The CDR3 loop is CASSIISGTYEQYF. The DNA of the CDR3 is TGTGCCAGTAGTATAATCAGCGGAACCTACGAGCAGTACTTC.

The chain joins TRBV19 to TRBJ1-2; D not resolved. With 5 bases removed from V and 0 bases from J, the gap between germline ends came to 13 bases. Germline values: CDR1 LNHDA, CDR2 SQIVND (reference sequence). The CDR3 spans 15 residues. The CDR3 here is CASSEDPGANYGYTF. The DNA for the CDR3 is TGTGCCAGTAGTGAAGACCCCGGGGCTAACTATGGCTACACCTTC.

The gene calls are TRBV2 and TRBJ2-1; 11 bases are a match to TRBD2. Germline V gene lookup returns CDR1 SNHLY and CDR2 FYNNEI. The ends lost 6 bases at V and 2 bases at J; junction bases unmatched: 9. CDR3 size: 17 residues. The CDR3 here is CASSPLLAGAPYNEQFF. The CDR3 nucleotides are TGTGCCAGCAGCCCATTACTAGCGGGGGCTCCCTACAATGAGCAGTTCTTC.